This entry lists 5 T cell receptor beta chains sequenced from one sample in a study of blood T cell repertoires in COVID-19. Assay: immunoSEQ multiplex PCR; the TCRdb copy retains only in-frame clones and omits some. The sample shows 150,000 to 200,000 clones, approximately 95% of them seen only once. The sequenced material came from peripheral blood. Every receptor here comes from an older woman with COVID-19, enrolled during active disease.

The CDR3 reads CASSLQPASGQPQHF. In DNA form, the CDR3 reads TGTGCCAGCAGCTTACAACCGGCTTCGGGTCAGCCCCAGCATTTT. This rearrangement joins TRBV7-2 to TRBJ1-5; D is uncertain. The CDR3 is 15 amino acids. Germline lookup yields CDR1 SGHTA and CDR2 FQGNSA. V gave up 2 bases and J gave up 6 bases, with 14 bases separating them. Full variable domain (remainder filled in from reference TRBV7-2 and TRBJ1-5): GAGVSQSPSNKVTEKGKDVELRCDPISGHTALYWYRQSLGQGLEFLIYFQGNSAPDKSGLPSDRFSAERTGGSVSTLTIQRTQQEDSAVYLCASSLQPASGQPQHFGDGTRLSIL.

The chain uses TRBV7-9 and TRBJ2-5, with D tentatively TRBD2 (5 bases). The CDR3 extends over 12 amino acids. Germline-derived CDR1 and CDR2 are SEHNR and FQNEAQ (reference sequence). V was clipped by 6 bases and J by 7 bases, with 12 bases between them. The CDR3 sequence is CASSPPAGTQYF. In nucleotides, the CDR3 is TGTGCCAGCAGTCCCCCGGCGGGGACCCAGTACTTC.

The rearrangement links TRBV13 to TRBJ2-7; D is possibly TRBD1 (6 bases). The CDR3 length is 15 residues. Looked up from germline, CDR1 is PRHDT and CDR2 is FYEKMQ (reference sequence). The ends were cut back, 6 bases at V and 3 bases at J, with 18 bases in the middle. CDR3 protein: CASRVRGDNLYEQYF. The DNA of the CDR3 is TGTGCCAGCAGAGTTCGTGGGGACAACCTCTACGAGCAGTACTTC.

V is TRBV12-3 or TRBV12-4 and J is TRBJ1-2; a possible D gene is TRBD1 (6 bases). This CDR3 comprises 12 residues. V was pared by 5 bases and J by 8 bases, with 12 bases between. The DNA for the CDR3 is TGTGCCAGCAGTCCCTTTGGGGGCGGCTACACCTTC. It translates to CASSPFGGGYTF.

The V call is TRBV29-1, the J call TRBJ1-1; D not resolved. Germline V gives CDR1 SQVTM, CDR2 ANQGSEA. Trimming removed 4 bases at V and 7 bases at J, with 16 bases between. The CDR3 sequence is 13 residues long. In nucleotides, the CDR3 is TGCAGCGTTGGTCTTGCGAAGTTAAGTGAAGCTTTCTTT. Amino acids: CSVGLAKLSEAFF. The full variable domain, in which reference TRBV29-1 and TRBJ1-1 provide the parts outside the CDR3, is SAVISQKPSRDICQRGTSLTIQCQVDSQVTMMFWYRQQPGQSLTLIATANQGSEATYESGFVIDKFPISRPNLTFSTLTVSNMSPEDSSIYLCSVGLAKLSEAFFGQGTRLTVV.